This T cell receptor (beta chain) emerged from a study of blood T cell repertoires in COVID-19. Assay used: immunoSEQ multiplex PCR; TCRdb lists only in-frame clones, some missing. The profile shows fewer than 200,000 clones, roughly 79% of them singletons. The receptor comes from an elderly woman with COVID-19, enrolled during active disease. Sequencing was performed on peripheral blood.

CDR3: CASSFGGIEAFF. For the CDR3, the DNA is TGTGCCAGCAGTTTTGGGGGGATCGAAGCTTTCTTT. The chain carries TRBV3-1 (or the pseudogene TRBV3-2) and TRBJ1-1; TRBD1 is a possible D gene (5 bases). V lost 6 bases and J lost 8, with 13 bases in between. CDR3 length: 12 residues. In germline, CDR1 is LGHDT, CDR2 YNNKEL (reference sequence).